The T cell receptor (beta chain) under discussion was sequenced for a study of T-cell reconstitution after alpha-beta-depleted transplantation in children. Molecular barcoding with unique molecular identifiers was used for the TCRbeta library. TCRdb reprocessed the PCR reads via MiXCR and lists one record per CDR3 protein. The table includes 90,000 to 120,000 distinct CDR3 sequences, around 6.4% detected once. Trimming took off 3 bases at V and 6 bases at J, with 10 bases between the two ends. Germline loops: CDR1 SGDLS, CDR2 YYNGEE. The CDR3 extends over 12 amino acids. This clonotype was picked up many times.

This material consisted of PBMCs, mostly from graft donor cells, taken 360 days after TCRalphabeta/CD19-depleted stem cell transplant. The TCR sequence derives from a male patient aged 2-10 years who had a stem cell transplant for acute lymphoblastic leukemia, so the T cells may come from the graft donor. The chain carries TRBV9 and TRBJ2-7; TRBD2 might be the D (6 bases). CDR3 in DNA: TGTGCCAGCAGCGACGGAGGGGTCGAGCAGTACTTC. Amino acid sequence: CASSDGGVEQYF.